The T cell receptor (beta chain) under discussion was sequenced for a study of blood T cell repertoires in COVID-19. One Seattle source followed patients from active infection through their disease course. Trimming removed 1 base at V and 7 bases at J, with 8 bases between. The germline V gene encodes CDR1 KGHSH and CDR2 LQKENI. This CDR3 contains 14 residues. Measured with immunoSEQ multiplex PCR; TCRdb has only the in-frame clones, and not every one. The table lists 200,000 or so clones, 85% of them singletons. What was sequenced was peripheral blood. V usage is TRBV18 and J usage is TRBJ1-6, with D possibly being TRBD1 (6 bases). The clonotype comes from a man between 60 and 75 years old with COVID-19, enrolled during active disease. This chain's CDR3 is CASSPQGQNSPLHF. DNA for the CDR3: TGTGCCAGCTCACCACAGGGACAAAATTCACCCCTCCACTTT.